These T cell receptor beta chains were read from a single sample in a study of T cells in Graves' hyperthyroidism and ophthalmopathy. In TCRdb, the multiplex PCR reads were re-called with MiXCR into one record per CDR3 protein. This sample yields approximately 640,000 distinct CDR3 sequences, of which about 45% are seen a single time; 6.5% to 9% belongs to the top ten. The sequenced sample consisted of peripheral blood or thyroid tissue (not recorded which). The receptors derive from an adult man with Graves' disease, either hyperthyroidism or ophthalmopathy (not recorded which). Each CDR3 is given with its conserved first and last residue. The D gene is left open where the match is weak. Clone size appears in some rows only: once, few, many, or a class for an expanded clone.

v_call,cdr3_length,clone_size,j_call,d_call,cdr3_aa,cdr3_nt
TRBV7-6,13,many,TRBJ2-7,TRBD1,CASSPGTGIEQYF,TGTGCCAGCAGCCCCGGGACAGGGATCGAGCAGTACTTC
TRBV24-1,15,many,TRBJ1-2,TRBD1,CATSDPGQGKYGYTF,TGTGCCACCAGTGATCCGGGACAGGGGAAGTATGGCTACACCTTC
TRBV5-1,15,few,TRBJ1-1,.,CASSRGGTVNTEAFF,TGCGCCAGCAGCCGAGGAGGGACGGTGAACACTGAAGCTTTCTTT
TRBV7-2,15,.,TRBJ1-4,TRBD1,CASSFGDRPNEKLFF,TGTGCCAGCAGCTTCGGGGACAGACCAAATGAAAAACTGTTTTTT
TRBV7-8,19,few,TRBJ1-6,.,CASSLFPGGSSSYNSPLHF,TGTGCCAGCAGCTTATTCCCCGGGGGATCAAGCTCCTATAATTCACCCCTCCACTTT
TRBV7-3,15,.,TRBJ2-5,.,CASSQEGRLQGTQYF,TGCGCCAGCAGCCAAGAGGGACGCCTCCAAGGGACCCAGTACTTC
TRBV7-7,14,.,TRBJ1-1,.,CASRTQGSNTEAFF,TGTGCCAGCAGAACGCAAGGGTCGAACACTGAAGCTTTCTTT
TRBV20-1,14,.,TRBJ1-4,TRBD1,CSAQGTGLNEKLFF,TGCAGTGCACAGGGGACAGGGTTAAATGAAAAACTGTTTTTT
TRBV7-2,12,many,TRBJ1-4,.,CASSPGRQVRRF,TGTGCCAGCAGCCCGGGAAGACAGGTCAGGCGGTTT
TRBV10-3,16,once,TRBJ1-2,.,CASNPYRTGTNYGYTF,TGTGCCAGCAACCCGTACAGGACTGGGACGAACTATGGCTACACCTTC
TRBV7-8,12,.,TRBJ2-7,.,CAAGAGPYEQYF,TGTGCAGCCGGGGCAGGGCCCTACGAGCAGTACTTC
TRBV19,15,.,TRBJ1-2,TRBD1,CASSPRTGVSYGYTF,TGTGCCAGTAGTCCAAGGACAGGAGTTAGCTATGGCTACACCTTC
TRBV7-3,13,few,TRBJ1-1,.,CASSFSGRTEAFF,TGTGCCAGCAGCTTTAGCGGGCGCACTGAAGCTTTCTTT
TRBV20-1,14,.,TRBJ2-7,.,CSARGAFYGYEQYF,TGCAGTGCTAGGGGTGCCTTCTACGGCTACGAGCAGTACTTC
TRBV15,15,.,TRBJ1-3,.,CATSSDGGSGNTIYF,TGTGCCACCAGCAGTGACGGGGGGTCTGGAAACACCATATATTTT
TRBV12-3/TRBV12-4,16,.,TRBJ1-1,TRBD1,CASSLNLGQVNTEAFF,TGTGCCAGCAGCTTGAATCTTGGACAGGTGAACACTGAAGCTTTCTTT
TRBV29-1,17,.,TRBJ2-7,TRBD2,CSVADNAAGGPLYEQYF,TGCAGCGTTGCAGACAACGCAGCGGGAGGGCCGTTGTACGAGCAGTACTTC
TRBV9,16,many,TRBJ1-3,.,CASSPSDWASGNTIYF,TGTGCCAGCAGCCCTTCCGATTGGGCCTCTGGAAACACCATATATTTT
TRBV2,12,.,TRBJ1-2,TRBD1,CASRATGSGYTF,TGTGCCAGCAGGGCGACAGGGTCTGGCTACACCTTC
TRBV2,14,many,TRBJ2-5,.,CASSELSGAETQYF,TGTGCCAGCAGTGAACTTTCGGGGGCAGAGACCCAGTACTTC
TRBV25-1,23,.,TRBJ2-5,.,CASSFYICSASARDTPGRETQYF,.
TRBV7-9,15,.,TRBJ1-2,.,CASSQRGRVVYGYTF,TGTGCCAGCAGCCAGAGAGGCCGGGTGGTCTATGGCTACACCTTC